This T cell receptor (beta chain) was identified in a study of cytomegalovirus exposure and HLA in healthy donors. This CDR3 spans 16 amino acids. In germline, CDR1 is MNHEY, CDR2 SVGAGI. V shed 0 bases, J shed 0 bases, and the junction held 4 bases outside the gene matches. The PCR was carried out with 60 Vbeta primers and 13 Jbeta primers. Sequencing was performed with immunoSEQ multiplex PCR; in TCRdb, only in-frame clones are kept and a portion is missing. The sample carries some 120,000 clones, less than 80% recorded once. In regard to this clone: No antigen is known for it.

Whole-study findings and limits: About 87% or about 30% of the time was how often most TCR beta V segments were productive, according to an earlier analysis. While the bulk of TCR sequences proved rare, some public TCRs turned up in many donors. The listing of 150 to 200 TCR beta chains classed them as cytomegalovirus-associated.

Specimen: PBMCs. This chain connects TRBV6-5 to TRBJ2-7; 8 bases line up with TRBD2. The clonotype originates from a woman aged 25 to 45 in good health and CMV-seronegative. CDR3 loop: CASSYSLAGISYEQYF. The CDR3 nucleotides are TGTGCCAGCAGTTACTCTCTAGCGGGTATCTCCTACGAGCAGTACTTC.